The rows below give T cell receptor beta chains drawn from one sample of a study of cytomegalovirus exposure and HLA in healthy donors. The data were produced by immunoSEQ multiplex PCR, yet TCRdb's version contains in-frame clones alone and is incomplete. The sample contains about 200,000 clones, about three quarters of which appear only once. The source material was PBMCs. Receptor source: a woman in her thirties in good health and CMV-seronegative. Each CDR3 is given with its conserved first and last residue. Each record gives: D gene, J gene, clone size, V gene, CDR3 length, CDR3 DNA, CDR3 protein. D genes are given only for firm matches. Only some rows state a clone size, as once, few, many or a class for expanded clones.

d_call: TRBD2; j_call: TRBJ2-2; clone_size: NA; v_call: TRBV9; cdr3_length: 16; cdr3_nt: TGTGCCAGCAGCGTTCGTACTAGCGGAAACACCGGGGAGCTGTTTTTT; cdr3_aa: CASSVRTSGNTGELFF
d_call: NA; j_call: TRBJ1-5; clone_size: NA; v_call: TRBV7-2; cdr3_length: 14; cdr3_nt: TGTGCCAGCAGCCCGGACAGTAGCAATCAGCCCCAGCATTTT; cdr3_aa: CASSPDSSNQPQHF
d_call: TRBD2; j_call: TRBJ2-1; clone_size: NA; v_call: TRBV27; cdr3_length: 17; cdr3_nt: TGTGCCAGCAGACCCCGACTAGCGGGGGGGGTATTCAATGAGCAGTTCTTC; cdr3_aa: CASRPRLAGGVFNEQFF
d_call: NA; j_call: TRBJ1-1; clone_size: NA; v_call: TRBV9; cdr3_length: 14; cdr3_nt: TGTGCCAGCAGCGTAGGAGGGTTGGAGAAACAAGCTTTCTTT; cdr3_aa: CASSVGGLEKQAFF
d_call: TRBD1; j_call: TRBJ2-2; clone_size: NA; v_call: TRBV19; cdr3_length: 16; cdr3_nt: TGTGCCAGTAGTATAGATCTGGGCAGGGGGACCGGGGAGCTGTTTTTT; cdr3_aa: CASSIDLGRGTGELFF
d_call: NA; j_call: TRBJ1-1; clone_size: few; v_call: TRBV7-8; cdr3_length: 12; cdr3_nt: TGTGCCAGCAGCTTAGGAGAACCTGAAGCTTTCTTT; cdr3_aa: CASSLGEPEAFF
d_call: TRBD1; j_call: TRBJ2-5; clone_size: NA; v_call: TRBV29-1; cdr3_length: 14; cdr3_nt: TGCAGCGTTGTGGGGGCAGGGGGCGGAGAGACCCAGTACTTC; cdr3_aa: CSVVGAGGGETQYF
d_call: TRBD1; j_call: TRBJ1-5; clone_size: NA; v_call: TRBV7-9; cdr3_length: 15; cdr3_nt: TGTGCCAGCAGCTCTTGGACAGGAGTAAATCAGCCCCAGCATTTT; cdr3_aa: CASSSWTGVNQPQHF
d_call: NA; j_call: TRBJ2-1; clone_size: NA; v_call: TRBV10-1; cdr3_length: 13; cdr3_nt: TGCGCCAGCAGTGATCAGGTGTTAGGTGAGCAGTTCTTC; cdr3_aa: CASSDQVLGEQFF
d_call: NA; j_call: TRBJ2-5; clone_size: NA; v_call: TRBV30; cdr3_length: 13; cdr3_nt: TGTGCCTGGAGCCTCCGGTACCAAGAGACCCAGTACTTC; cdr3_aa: CAWSLRYQETQYF
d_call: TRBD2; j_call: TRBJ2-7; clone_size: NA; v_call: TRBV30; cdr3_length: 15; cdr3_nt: TGTGCCTGGGCCGGGGCAATGGGGAGGGGCTACGAGCAGTACTTC; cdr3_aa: CAWAGAMGRGYEQYF
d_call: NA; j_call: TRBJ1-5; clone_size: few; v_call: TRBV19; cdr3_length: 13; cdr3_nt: TGTGCCACTAAGAGGAATAGCAATCAGCCCCAGCATTTT; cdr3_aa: CATKRNSNQPQHF
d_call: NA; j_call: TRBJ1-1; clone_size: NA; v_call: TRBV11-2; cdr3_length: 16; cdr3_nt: TGTGCCAGCAGCTTAGGGTTGACCAGGGAGAACACTGAAGCTTTCTTT; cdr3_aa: CASSLGLTRENTEAFF
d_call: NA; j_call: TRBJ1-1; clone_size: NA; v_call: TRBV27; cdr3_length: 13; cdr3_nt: TGTGCCAGCAGTTGGGAGAGACGAACTGAAGCTTTCTTT; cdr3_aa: CASSWERRTEAFF
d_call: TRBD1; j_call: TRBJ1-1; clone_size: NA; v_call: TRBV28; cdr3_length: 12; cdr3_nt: TGTGCCAGCAGGGTCGACAGGGTCAAAGCTTTCTTT; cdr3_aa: CASRVDRVKAFF
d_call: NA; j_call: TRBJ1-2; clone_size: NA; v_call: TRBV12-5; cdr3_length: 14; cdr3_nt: TGTGCTAGTGGTAGGGACACCGGATTCTATGGCTACACCTTC; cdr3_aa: CASGRDTGFYGYTF
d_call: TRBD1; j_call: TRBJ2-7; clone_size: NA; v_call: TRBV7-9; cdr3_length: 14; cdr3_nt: TGTGCCAGCAGCGTGGACAGGGCTACCTACGAGCAGTACTTC; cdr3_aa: CASSVDRATYEQYF
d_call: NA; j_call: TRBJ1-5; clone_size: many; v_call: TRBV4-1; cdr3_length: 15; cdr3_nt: TGCGCCAGCAGCCAAGCGGGGGGCGCACGGCAGCCCCAGCATTTT; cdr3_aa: CASSQAGGARQPQHF
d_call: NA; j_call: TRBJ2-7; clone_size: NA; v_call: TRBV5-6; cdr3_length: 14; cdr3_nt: TGTGCCAGCAGCTTGGGGGACAACTCCTACGAGCAGTACTTC; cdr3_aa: CASSLGDNSYEQYF
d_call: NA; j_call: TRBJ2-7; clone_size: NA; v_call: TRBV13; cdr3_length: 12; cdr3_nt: TGTGCCAGCAGCTTTTACTCTTTGGAGCAGTACTTC; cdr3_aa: CASSFYSLEQYF
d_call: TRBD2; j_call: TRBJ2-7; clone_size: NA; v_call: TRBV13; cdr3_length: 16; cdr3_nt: TGTGCCAGCAGCTACCACGGGGGACTAGCGGGTCGTGAGCAGTACTTC; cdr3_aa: CASSYHGGLAGREQYF
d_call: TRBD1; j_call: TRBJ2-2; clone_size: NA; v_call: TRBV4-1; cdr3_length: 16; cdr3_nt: TGCGCCAGCAGCCAAGGACAGGGGATGTACACCGGGGAGCTGTTTTTT; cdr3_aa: CASSQGQGMYTGELFF
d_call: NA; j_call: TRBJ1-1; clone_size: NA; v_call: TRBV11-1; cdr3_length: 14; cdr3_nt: TGTGCCAGCAGCTTAGCGGGGGGAAACACTGAAGCTTTCTTT; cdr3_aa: CASSLAGGNTEAFF
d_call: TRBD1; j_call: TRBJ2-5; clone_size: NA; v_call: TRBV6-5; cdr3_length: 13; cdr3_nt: TGTGCCAGCAGACGCGCAGGGGGAGAGACCCAGTACTTC; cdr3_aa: CASRRAGGETQYF
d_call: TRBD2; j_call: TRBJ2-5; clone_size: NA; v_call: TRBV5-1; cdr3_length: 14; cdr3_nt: TGCGCCAGCAGCTTCCCCGGGAGGACGGAGACCCAGTACTTC; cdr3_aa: CASSFPGRTETQYF
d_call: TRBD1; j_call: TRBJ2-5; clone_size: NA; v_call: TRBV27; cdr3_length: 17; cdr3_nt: TGTGCCAGCAGTTTATTTTTTAGGGACAGGGGAAGGGAGACCCAGTACTTC; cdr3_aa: CASSLFFRDRGRETQYF
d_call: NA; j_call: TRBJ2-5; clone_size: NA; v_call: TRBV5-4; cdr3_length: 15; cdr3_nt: TGTGCCAGCAGCTCTCCAATGAGGAGGGAAGAGACCCAGTACTTC; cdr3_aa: CASSSPMRREETQYF
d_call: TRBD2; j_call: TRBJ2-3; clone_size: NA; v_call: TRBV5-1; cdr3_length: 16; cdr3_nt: TGCGCCAGCAGCCCCCGGACTAGCGGGGGGACAGATACGCAGTATTTT; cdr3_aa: CASSPRTSGGTDTQYF
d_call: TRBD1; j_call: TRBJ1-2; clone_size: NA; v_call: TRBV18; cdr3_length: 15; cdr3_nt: TGTGCCAGCTCACCGAGTACAGGGGGCCTCTATGGCTACACCTTC; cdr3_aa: CASSPSTGGLYGYTF
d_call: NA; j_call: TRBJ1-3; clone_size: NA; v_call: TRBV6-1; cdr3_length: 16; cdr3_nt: TGTGCCAGCAGTGAAACATTCAGTATCTCTGGAAACACCATATATTTT; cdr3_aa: CASSETFSISGNTIYF
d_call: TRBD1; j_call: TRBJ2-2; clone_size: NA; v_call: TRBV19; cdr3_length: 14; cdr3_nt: TGTGCCAGTAGCACCGGGACAGGGACCGGGGAGCTGTTTTTT; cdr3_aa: CASSTGTGTGELFF
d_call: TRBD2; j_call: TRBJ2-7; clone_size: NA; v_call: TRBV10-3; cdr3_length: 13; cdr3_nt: TGTGCCGTCTTAGCGGGAGGAGGTTGGGAGCAGTACTTC; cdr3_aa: CAVLAGGGWEQYF
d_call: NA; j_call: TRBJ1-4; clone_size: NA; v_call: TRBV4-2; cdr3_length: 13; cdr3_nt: TGTGCCAGCAGCCAAGAAGTCGCAGAGACAGCTCTTTTT; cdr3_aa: CASSQEVAETALF
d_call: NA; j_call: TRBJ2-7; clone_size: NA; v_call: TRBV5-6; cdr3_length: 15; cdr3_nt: TGTGCCAGCAGCGCGGGACAGCTACCCTCCTACGAGCAGTACTTC; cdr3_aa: CASSAGQLPSYEQYF
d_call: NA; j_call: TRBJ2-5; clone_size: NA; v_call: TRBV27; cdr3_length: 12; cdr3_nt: TGTGCCAGCAGAGGGGGAGAAGAGACCCAGTACTTC; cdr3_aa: CASRGGEETQYF
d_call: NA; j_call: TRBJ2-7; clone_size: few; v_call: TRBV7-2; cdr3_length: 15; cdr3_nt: TGTGCCAGCAGCTTCGTCGACAGGAGCTCCTACGAGCAGTACTTC; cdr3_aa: CASSFVDRSSYEQYF
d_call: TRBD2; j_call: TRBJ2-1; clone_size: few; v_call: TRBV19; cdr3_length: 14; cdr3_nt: TGTGCCAGTAGTATGGGGCGGGGGAACAATGAGCAGTTCTTC; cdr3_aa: CASSMGRGNNEQFF
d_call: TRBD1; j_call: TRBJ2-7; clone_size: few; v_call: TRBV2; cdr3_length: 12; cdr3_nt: TGTGCCAGCAACGGACAGGGTGACGAGCAGTACTTC; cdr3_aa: CASNGQGDEQYF
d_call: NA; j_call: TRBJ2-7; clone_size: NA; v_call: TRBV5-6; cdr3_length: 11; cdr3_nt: TGTGCCAGCAGCTTGGCCGGGGTATATTACTTC; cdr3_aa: CASSLAGVYYF
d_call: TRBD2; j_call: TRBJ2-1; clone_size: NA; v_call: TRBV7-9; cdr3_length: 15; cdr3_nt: TGTGCCAGCAGCTTAGCCGGGACTAGCTACAATGAGCAGTTCTTC; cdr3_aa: CASSLAGTSYNEQFF
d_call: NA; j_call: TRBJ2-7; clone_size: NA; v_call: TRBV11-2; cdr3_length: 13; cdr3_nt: TGTGCCAGCAGCTTATCCAGGGTCTACGAGCAGTACTTC; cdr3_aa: CASSLSRVYEQYF
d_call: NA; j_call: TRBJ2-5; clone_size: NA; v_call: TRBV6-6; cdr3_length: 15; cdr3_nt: TGTGCCAGCAGTCCCCGGGTCGGGAGTAGTGAGACCCAGTACTTC; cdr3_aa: CASSPRVGSSETQYF
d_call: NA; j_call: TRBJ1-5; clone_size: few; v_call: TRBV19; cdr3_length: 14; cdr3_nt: TGTGCCAGTAGTATTGTAGCCGGAAATCAGCCCCAGCATTTT; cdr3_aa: CASSIVAGNQPQHF
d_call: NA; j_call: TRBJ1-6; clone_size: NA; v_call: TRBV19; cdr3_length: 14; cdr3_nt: TGTGCCAGTACGTTTAGCTCCTATAATTCACCCCTCCACTTT; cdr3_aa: CASTFSSYNSPLHF
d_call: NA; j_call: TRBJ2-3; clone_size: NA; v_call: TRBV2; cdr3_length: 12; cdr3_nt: TGTGCCAGCAGTGGACTCTCAGATACGCAGTATTTT; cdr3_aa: CASSGLSDTQYF
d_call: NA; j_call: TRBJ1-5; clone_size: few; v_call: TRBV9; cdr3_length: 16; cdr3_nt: TGTGCCAGCAGCTCGGGGACGGGGGACAGCAATCAGCCCCAGCATTTT; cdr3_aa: CASSSGTGDSNQPQHF
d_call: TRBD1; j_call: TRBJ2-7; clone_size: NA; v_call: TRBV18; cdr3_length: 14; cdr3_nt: TGTGCCAGCTCACCCGGGACAGGGAGGGACGAGCAGTACTTC; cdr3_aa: CASSPGTGRDEQYF
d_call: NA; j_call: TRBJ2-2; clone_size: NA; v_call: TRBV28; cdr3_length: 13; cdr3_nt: TGTGCCAGCAGTCCCGCTCAGGGCGGGGAGCTGTTTTTT; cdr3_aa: CASSPAQGGELFF
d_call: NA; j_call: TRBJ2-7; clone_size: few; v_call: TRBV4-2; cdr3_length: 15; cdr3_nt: TGTGCCAGCAGCCAAGTGGAGAGGAGCTCCTACGAGCAGTACTTC; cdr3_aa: CASSQVERSSYEQYF
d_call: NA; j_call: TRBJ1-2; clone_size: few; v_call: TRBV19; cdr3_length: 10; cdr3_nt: TGTGCCAGTAGTAACGACAGGTCGGTCTTC; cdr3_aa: CASSNDRSVF
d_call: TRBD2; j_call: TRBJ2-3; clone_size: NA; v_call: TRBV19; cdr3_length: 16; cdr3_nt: TGTGCCAGTAGTCCCCGGAGTAGCGGGAGCACAGATACGCAGTATTTT; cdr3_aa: CASSPRSSGSTDTQYF
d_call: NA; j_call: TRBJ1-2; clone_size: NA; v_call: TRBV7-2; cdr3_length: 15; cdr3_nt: TGTGCCAGCAGCTTAGGGATGGACAGACTCTATGGCTACACCTTC; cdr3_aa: CASSLGMDRLYGYTF
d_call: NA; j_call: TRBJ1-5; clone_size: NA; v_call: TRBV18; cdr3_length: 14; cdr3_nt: TGTGCCAGCTCCCCTACAGATAGCAATCAGCCCCAGCATTTT; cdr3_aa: CASSPTDSNQPQHF
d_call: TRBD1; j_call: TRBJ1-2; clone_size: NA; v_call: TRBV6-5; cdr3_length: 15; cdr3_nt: TGTGCCAGCAGTTACCGACAGGGGGCGAACTATGGCTACACCTTC; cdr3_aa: CASSYRQGANYGYTF
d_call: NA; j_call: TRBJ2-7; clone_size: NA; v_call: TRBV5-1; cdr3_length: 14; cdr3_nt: TGCGCCAGCAGCTTGGGACACCTCTCCTACGAGCAGTACTTC; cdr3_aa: CASSLGHLSYEQYF
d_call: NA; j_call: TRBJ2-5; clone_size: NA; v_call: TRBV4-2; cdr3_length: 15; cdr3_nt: TGTGCCAGCAGCTCCGGCACAGCTGAGCCGGAGACCCAGTACTTC; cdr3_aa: CASSSGTAEPETQYF
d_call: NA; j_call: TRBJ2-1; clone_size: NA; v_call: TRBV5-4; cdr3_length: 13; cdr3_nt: TGTGCCAGCAGCTTGGCGGAGGGCCATGAGCAGTTCTTC; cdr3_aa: CASSLAEGHEQFF
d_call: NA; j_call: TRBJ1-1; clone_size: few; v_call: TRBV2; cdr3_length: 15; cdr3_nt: TGTGCCAGCAGTGGCGGAATGGGTGGTAACACTGAAGCTTTCTTT; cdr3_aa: CASSGGMGGNTEAFF
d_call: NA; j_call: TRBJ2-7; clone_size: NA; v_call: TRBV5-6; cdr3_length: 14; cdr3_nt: TGTGCCAGCAGCGCGCTGACGGGAGTACGCGAGCAGTACTTC; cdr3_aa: CASSALTGVREQYF
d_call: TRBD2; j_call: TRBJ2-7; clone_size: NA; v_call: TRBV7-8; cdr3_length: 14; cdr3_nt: TGTGCCAGCAGCGGGGGACTAGCGGGAAACGAGCAGTACTTC; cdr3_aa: CASSGGLAGNEQYF